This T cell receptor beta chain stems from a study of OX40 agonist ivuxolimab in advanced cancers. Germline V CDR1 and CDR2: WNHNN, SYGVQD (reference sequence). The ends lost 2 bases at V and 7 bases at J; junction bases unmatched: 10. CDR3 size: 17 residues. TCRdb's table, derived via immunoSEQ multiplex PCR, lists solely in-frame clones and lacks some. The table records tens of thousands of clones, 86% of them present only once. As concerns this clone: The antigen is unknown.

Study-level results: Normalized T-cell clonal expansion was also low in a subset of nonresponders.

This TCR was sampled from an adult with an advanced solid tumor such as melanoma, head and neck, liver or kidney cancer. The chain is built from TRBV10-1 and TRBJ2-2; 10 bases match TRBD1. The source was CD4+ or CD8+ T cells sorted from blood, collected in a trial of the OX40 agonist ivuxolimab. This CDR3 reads CASSELPGQGTNGELFF. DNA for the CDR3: TGCGCCAGCAGTGAGCTCCCGGGACAGGGGACAAACGGGGAGCTGTTTTTT.